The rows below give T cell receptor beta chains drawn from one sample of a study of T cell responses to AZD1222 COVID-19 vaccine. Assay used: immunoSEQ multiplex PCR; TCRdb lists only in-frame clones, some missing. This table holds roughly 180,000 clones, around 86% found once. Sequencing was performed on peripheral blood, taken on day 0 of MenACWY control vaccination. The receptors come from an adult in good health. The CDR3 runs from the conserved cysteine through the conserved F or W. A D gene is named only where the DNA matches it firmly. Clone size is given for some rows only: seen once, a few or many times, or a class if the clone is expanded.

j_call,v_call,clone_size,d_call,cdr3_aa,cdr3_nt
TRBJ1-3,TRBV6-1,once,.,CASSENRAMAGNTIYF,TGTGCCAGCAGTGAAAACAGGGCAATGGCTGGAAACACCATATATTTT
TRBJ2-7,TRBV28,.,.,CASSLAGVHEQYF,TGTGCCAGCAGTTTAGCCGGGGTACACGAGCAGTACTTC
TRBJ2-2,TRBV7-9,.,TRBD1,CASSGQGTTGELFF,TGTGCCAGCAGCGGACAGGGGACCACCGGGGAGCTGTTTTTT
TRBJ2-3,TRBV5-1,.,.,CASSSLSGPSTDTQYF,TGCGCCAGCAGTTCGCTCAGCGGGCCTAGCACAGATACGCAGTATTTT
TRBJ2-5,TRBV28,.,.,CASSSGAGTETQYF,TGTGCCAGCAGTTCCGGAGCAGGTACCGAGACCCAGTACTTC
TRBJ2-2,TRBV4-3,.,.,CASSQARTVNTGELFF,TGCGCCAGCAGCCAAGCTCGGACAGTGAACACCGGGGAGCTGTTTTTT
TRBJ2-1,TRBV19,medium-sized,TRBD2,CASSKSGDPYNEQFF,TGTGCCAGTAGTAAAAGCGGGGACCCCTACAATGAGCAGTTCTTC
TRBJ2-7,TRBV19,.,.,CASSSGGSPLYEQYF,TGTGCCAGTAGTTCAGGAGGGTCCCCTCTCTACGAGCAGTACTTC
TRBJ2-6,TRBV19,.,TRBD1,CASSMGQASGANVLTF,TGTGCCAGTAGTATGGGACAGGCCTCTGGGGCCAACGTCCTGACTTTC
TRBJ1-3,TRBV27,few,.,CASITSSGNTIYF,TGTGCCAGCATTACAAGCTCTGGAAACACCATATATTTT
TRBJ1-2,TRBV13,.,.,CASSAQGMSYGYTF,TGTGCCAGCAGTGCACAGGGAATGAGCTATGGCTACACCTTC
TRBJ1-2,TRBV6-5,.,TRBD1,CASRGQGAHGYTF,TGTGCCAGCAGGGGACAGGGGGCGCATGGCTACACCTTC
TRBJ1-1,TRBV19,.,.,CASSILAENTEAFF,TGTGCCAGTAGTATTTTGGCAGAGAACACTGAAGCTTTCTTT
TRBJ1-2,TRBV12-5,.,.,CASGLYGGGYTF,TGTGCTAGTGGTTTGTACGGGGGAGGCTACACCTTC
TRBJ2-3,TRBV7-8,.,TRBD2,CASNSRLAASTDTQYF,TGTGCCAGCAACTCCCGACTAGCGGCTAGCACAGATACGCAGTATTTT
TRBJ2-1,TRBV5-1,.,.,CASVASGDSYNEQFF,TGCGCCAGCGTCGCCAGCGGAGACTCCTACAATGAGCAGTTCTTC
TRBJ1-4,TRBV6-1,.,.,CASSEGDTLFF,TGTGCCAGCAGTGAAGGGGACACCCTGTTTTTT
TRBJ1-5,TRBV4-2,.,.,CASSQDGLQPQHF,TGTGCCAGCAGCCAAGATGGGTTGCAGCCCCAGCATTTT
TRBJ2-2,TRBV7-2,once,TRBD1,CASSYRGTGQGGELFF,TGTGCCAGCAGCTATCGAGGGACAGGGCAAGGCGGGGAGCTGTTTTTT
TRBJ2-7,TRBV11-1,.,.,CASRPSGRSRTYEQYF,TGTGCCAGCAGACCAAGCGGCAGAAGTAGGACCTACGAGCAGTACTTC
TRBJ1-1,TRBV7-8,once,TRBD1,CASSRDRATVGAFF,TGTGCCAGCAGCCGGGACAGGGCGACCGTGGGGGCTTTCTTT
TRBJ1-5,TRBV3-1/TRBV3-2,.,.,CASSQGDPMYWPQHF,TGTGCCAGCAGCCAAGGGGACCCCATGTATTGGCCCCAGCATTTT
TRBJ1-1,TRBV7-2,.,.,CASSSMVGNTEAFF,TGTGCCAGCAGCTCCATGGTAGGGAACACTGAAGCTTTCTTT
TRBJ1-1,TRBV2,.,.,CASSEGLLGTEAFF,TGTGCCAGCAGTGAGGGACTCTTGGGCACTGAAGCTTTCTTT
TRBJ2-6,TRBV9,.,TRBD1,CASSETGGPGANVLTF,TGTGCCAGCAGCGAGACAGGGGGGCCCGGGGCCAACGTCCTGACTTTC
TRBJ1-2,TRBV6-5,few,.,CASSYSPGVYGYTF,TGTGCCAGCAGTTACTCGCCAGGTGTTTATGGCTACACCTTC
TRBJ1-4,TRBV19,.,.,CASSWQGREKLFF,TGTGCCAGTAGTTGGCAGGGCCGCGAAAAACTGTTTTTT
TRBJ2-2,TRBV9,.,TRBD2,CASSPDRLAPGELFF,TGTGCCAGCAGCCCCGATCGACTAGCTCCCGGGGAGCTGTTTTTT
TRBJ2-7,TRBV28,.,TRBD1,CASSPPGQLYEQYF,TGTGCCAGCAGTCCCCCGGGACAGCTCTACGAGCAGTACTTC
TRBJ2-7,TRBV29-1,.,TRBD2,CSGAAGAEQYF,TGCAGCGGGGCAGCGGGAGCCGAGCAGTACTTC
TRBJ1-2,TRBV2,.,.,CASSDGTANYGYTF,TGTGCCAGCAGTGATGGAACAGCTAACTATGGCTACACCTTC
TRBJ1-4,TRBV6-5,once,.,CASSYSGGGDEKLFF,TGTGCCAGCAGTTACTCCGGCGGGGGGGATGAAAAACTGTTTTTT
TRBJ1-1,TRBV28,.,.,CASSFPVGGRMNTEAFF,TGTGCCAGCAGTTTCCCCGTTGGCGGTCGCATGAACACTGAAGCTTTCTTT
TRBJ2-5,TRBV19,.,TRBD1,CASSPGQGAPETQYF,TGTGCCAGTAGTCCGGGACAGGGGGCCCCGGAGACCCAGTACTTC
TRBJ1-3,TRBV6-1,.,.,CASSEEAGGIGNTIYF,TGTGCCAGCAGTGAAGAGGCAGGAGGAATCGGAAACACCATATATTTT
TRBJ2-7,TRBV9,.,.,CASSSGANEQYF,TGTGCCAGCAGTTCAGGGGCGAACGAGCAGTACTTC
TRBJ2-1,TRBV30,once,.,CAWTGDNEQFF,TGTGCCTGGACTGGGGACAATGAGCAGTTCTTC
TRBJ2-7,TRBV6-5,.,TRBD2,CASKIAGGTYEQYF,TGTGCCAGCAAAATAGCGGGAGGGACCTACGAGCAGTACTTC
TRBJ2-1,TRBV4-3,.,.,CASSQEPAPWNEQFF,TGCGCCAGCAGCCAAGAGCCGGCCCCCTGGAATGAGCAGTTCTTC
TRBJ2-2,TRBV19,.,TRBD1,CASSIKGAMNTGELFF,TGTGCCAGTAGTATAAAGGGGGCTATGAACACCGGGGAGCTGTTTTTT
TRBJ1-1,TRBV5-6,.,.,CASSLSYDEAFF,TGTGCCAGCAGCTTGTCCTACGATGAAGCTTTCTTT
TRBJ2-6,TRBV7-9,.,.,CASKGGTSFSGANVLTF,TGTGCCAGCAAAGGCGGGACATCGTTCTCTGGGGCCAACGTCCTGACTTTC
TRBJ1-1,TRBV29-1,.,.,CSVLGGGVDTEAFF,TGCAGCGTTCTGGGAGGAGGGGTTGACACTGAAGCTTTCTTT